The 15 T cell receptor beta chains below all came from one sample that was sequenced in a study of T cell responses to AZD1222 COVID-19 vaccine. The repertoire was sequenced with immunoSEQ multiplex PCR; TCRdb's copy has only in-frame clones and lacks some. The sample has over 55,000 clones, over 65% seen once. The specimen was peripheral blood, collected 28 days after the second AZD1222 dose. The receptors come from an adult who received the AZD1222 COVID-19 vaccine.

The chain uses TRBV5-5 and TRBJ2-1; 11 nucleotides match TRBD2. The CDR3 totals 14 residues. After removal of 3 bases from V and 6 bases from J, the junction contained 2 bases not matched to a gene. From germline, CDR1 is SGHKS and CDR2 YYEKEE (reference sequence). CDR3 loop: CASSSSGGLNEQFF. The CDR3 DNA reads TGTGCCAGCAGCTCTAGCGGGGGGCTCAATGAGCAGTTCTTC.

The V and J genes are TRBV19 and TRBJ2-1; D possibly corresponds to TRBD1 (5 bases). This CDR3 has 15 residues. Germline V gives CDR1 LNHDA, CDR2 SQIVND (reference sequence). The V end lost 3 bases, the J end lost 0 bases, and 9 bases lay between the germline ends. The CDR3 nucleotides are TGTGCCAGTAGTATCGACAGCAGCTCCTACAATGAGCAGTTCTTC. Amino acids: CASSIDSSSYNEQFF.

The DNA for the CDR3 is TGTGCCAGCAGTGAAGCGCGGGACACTGAAGCTTTCTTT. Translated: CASSEARDTEAFF. This chain joins TRBV6-1 and TRBJ1-1, with D unresolved. This CDR3 spans 13 amino acids. V shed 0 bases and J shed 3 bases, with 5 bases lying between them. The germline V gene has CDR1 MNHNS and CDR2 SASEGT.

The rearrangement links TRBV9 to TRBJ2-3; 9 bases are shared with TRBD1. CDR3 length equals 16 residues. J gave up 3 bases and V 4 bases, and 9 bases lay outside the gene matches. Germline V lookup: CDR1 SGDLS, CDR2 YYNGEE. CDR3 residues: CASSSTGQGRTDTQYF. DNA of the CDR3: TGTGCCAGCAGCTCAACGGGACAGGGCCGTACAGATACGCAGTATTTT.

V gene TRBV7-8 combines with J gene TRBJ2-5, with 12 bases that match TRBD2. This CDR3 spans 16 amino acids. The V gene's germline CDR1 is SGHVS and CDR2 FQNEAQ. V was clipped by 5 bases and J by 1 base; unmatched bases: 5. The CDR3 region is CASSAQTSGGQETQYF. CDR3 nucleotide sequence: TGTGCCAGCAGCGCCCAGACTAGCGGGGGCCAAGAGACCCAGTACTTC. Full variable domain (outside the CDR3, taken from reference TRBV7-8 and TRBJ2-5): GAGVSQSPRYKVAKRGQDVALRCDPISGHVSLFWYQQALGQGPEFLTYFQNEAQLDKSGLPSDRFFAERPEGSVSTLKIQRTQQEDSAVYLCASSAQTSGGQETQYFGPGTRLLVL.

This clone was counted between two and nine times. This rearrangement joins TRBV5-1 to TRBJ2-2, with D uncertain. Germline V lookup: CDR1 SGHRS, CDR2 YFSETQ. This CDR3 region has 15 residues. Trimming cost V 4 bases and J 7 bases, with 17 bases left between them. The CDR3 bases are TGCGCCAGCAGCCCCCAAGGGCTAGATGGCGGGGAGCTGTTTTTT. This gives the protein CASSPQGLDGGELFF.

The gene calls are TRBV4-2 and TRBJ1-6, with 11 positions matching TRBD1. The length of the CDR3 is 16 residues. Germline V gives CDR1 LGHNA, CDR2 YNFKEQ. V lost 4 bases and J lost 13; bases outside the gene matches: 12. CDR3 bases: TGTGCCAGCAGCCTGAGACCCCCGGGACAGGGGGGCCCCCTCCACTTT. Protein product: CASSLRPPGQGGPLHF.

The gene calls are TRBV19 and TRBJ1-1; TRBD1 matches 9 bases. CDR3 length equals 14 residues. Trimming cost V 6 bases and J 8 bases; bases outside gene matches: 10. Germline V gene lookup returns CDR1 LNHDA and CDR2 SQIVND (reference sequence). CDR3 in amino acids: CASSVGTGRSEAFF. For the CDR3, the DNA is TGTGCCAGTAGCGTGGGGACAGGGAGATCCGAAGCTTTCTTT. Full variable domain (rest looked up from reference TRBV19 and TRBJ1-1): DGGITQSPKYLFRKEGQNVTLSCEQNLNHDAMYWYRQDPGQGLRLIYYSQIVNDFQKGDIAEGYSVSREKKESFPLTVTSAQKNPTAFYLCASSVGTGRSEAFFGQGTRLTVV.

The genes are TRBV6-7 and TRBJ2-7; D is possibly TRBD1 (6 bases). TRBV6-7 is assigned to the ORF class and has an uncertain function. Trimming stripped 2 bases from V and 2 bases from J, with 13 bases between. The CDR3 has 15 residues. The CDR3 is CASSYPRGQTYEQYF. In DNA, the CDR3 is TGTGCCAGCAGTTACCCCAGGGGCCAGACCTACGAGCAGTACTTC.

This clone has a single count. The chain carries TRBV25-1 and TRBJ1-6; D possibly corresponds to TRBD1 (6 bases). This CDR3 comprises 14 residues. The germline V gene encodes CDR1 MGHDK and CDR2 SYGVNS. V lost 3 bases, J lost 5 bases, and 8 bases lay in between. This CDR3 reads CASSETGNNSPLHF. CDR3 in DNA: TGTGCCAGCAGTGAGACAGGAAATAATTCACCCCTCCACTTT.

The rearrangement joins TRBV6-6 to TRBJ1-2; no clear D gene. V lost 6 bases and J lost 0, with 8 bases in between. Germline V gives CDR1 MNHNY, CDR2 SVGAGI (reference sequence). The length of the CDR3 is 13 residues. As DNA, the CDR3 is TGTGCCAGCAGAACAGATACTAACTATGGCTACACCTTC. Protein product: CASRTDTNYGYTF.

The rearrangement links TRBV2 to TRBJ1-5; D gene ambiguous. The germline V gene encodes CDR1 SNHLY and CDR2 FYNNEI. The ends were cut back, 8 bases at V and 3 bases at J, with 11 bases in the middle. The CDR3 length is 13 residues. CDR3 protein: CASQPQPNQPQHF. DNA of the CDR3: TGTGCCAGCCAGCCTCAGCCCAATCAGCCCCAGCATTTT. Combining the CDR3 with reference TRBV2 and TRBJ1-5 gives the whole variable domain EPEVTQTPSHQVTQMGQEVILRCVPISNHLYFYWYRQILGQKVEFLVSFYNNEISEKSEIFDDQFSVERPDGSNFTLKIRSTKLEDSAMYFCASQPQPNQPQHFGDGTRLSIL.

This clone was observed once. This rearrangement joins TRBV19 to TRBJ2-7; D is ambiguous. CDR1 and CDR2 from the germline V gene are LNHDA and SQIVND (reference sequence). This CDR3 is 13 amino acids long. Trimming cost V 5 bases and J 3 bases, with 11 bases left between them. In DNA, the CDR3 is TGTGCCAGTAGTCAACTAATAAACTACGAGCAGTACTTC. Translating it yields CASSQLINYEQYF.

This clone was counted once. This rearrangement joins TRBV5-1 to TRBJ1-1, with D uncertain. Per the germline V gene, CDR1 is SGHRS and CDR2 is YFSETQ. The CDR3 loop spans 13 amino acids. V lost 3 bases to trimming and J lost 1 base, with 7 bases between them. The CDR3 DNA is TGCGCCAGCAGCTCAGAGGGGAACACTGAAGCTTTCTTT. Amino acid sequence: CASSSEGNTEAFF.

This clone was detected a few times. V and J are TRBV6-5 and TRBJ1-5; D is ambiguous. CDR1 is MNHEY, CDR2 SVGAGI, per germline. The V end lost 8 bases, the J end lost 2 bases, and 13 bases lay between the germline ends. This CDR3 region has 14 residues. CDR3 DNA: TGTGCCAGCGGAGGGAGACGGGGCAATCAGCCCCAGCATTTT. Translated, it gives CASGGRRGNQPQHF.